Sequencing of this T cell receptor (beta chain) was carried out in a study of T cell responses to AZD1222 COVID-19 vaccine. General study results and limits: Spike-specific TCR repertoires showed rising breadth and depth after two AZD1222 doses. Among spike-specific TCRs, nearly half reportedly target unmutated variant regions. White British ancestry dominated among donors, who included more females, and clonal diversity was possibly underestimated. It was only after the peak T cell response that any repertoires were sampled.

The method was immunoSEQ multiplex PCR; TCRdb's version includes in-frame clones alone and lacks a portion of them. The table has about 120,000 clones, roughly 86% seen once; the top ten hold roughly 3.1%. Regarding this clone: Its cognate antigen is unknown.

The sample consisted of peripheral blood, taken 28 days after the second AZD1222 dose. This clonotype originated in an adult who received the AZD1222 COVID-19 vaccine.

In DNA form, the CDR3 reads TGTGCCAGTAGTGTGACAGGGGGCCTCAACTATGGCTACACCTTC. Residues: CASSVTGGLNYGYTF. The gene calls are TRBV19 and TRBJ1-2; 10 bases map to TRBD1. The CDR3 sequence is 15 residues long. Germline CDR1 LNHDA, CDR2 SQIVND (reference sequence). J was trimmed by 2 bases and V by 5 bases; bases with no gene match: 5.